This TCR beta chain appears in the sequencing data of a study of T cell responses to AZD1222 COVID-19 vaccine. Study as a whole: Pooling was applied to second doses at about 4 or about 12 weeks. General study findings and limits: Regions left unmutated in variants are reportedly the target of nearly half of spike-specific TCRs. It should be noted that donors were predominantly white British and more often female, and clonal diversity was possibly underestimated. Without day 14 samples, only post-peak T cell repertoires were studied.

Germline V gene data show CDR1 as LGHDT and CDR2 as YNNKEL (reference sequence). J gave up 10 bases and V 4 bases, and 8 bases lay outside the gene matches. This CDR3 spans 13 amino acids. With regard to this clone: Antigen specificity is unknown.

TCRdb's table, derived via immunoSEQ multiplex PCR, lists solely in-frame clones and lacks some. The sample carries 90,000 to 150,000 clones, more than 85% recorded once. This chain uses TRBV3-1 (or the pseudogene TRBV3-2) with TRBJ2-7; TRBD1 matches 9 bases. This receptor was obtained from an adult in good health. Source: peripheral blood, taken on day 0 of AZD1222 vaccination. CDR3 DNA sequence: TGTGCCAGCAGCCGGTGGACAGGGGAACATCAGTACTTC. Its protein is CASSRWTGEHQYF.